These 5 T cell receptor beta chains were sequenced from one sample in a study of OX40 agonist ivuxolimab in advanced cancers. This table comes from immunoSEQ multiplex PCR, and its TCRdb copy is limited to in-frame clones, with some not included. Counted here are tens of thousands of clones, around 87% occurring once; the ten biggest clones make up approximately 33%. Specimen: CD4+ or CD8+ T cells sorted from blood, collected in a trial of the OX40 agonist ivuxolimab. All receptors come from an adult with an advanced solid tumor such as melanoma, head and neck, liver or kidney cancer.

The chain combines TRBV29-1 with TRBJ2-2; D not certain. CDR1 and CDR2 from the germline V gene are SQVTM and ANQGSEA. The CDR3 is made up of 11 amino acids. The germline V and J ends were trimmed by 7 bases and 6 bases, with 9 bases remaining between them. The CDR3 DNA reads as TGCAGCGGTAGGGTCGCCGGGGAGCTGTTTTTT. Its translation: CSGRVAGELFF.

This chain links TRBV27 with TRBJ2-3, with 8 bases lining up with TRBD1. Germline V CDR1 and CDR2: MNHEY, SMNVEV (reference sequence). Unmatched junction bases numbered 14, after V lost 5 bases and J lost 4 bases. CDR3 length: 17 amino acids. The CDR3 DNA reads as TGTGCCAGCAGTCCCCTAACAGACAGGGGTATGGCAGATACGCAGTATTTT. Protein: CASSPLTDRGMADTQYF.

This chain connects TRBV9 to TRBJ2-5; 8 nucleotides match TRBD2. The junction had 7 bases not matched to a gene; V was cut back by 1 base and J by 5 bases. The CDR3 totals 15 residues. The germline V gene encodes CDR1 SGDLS and CDR2 YYNGEE. Written as DNA, the CDR3 is TGTGCCAGCAGCGTACAAAGCGGGAGAACGGAGACCCAGTACTTC. It encodes CASSVQSGRTETQYF.

The rearrangement links TRBV6-1 to TRBJ2-7; D remains ambiguous. V was clipped by 2 bases and J by 2 bases, with 13 bases between them. Germline V lookup: CDR1 MNHNS, CDR2 SASEGT. The CDR3 contains 15 residues. The CDR3 protein is CASSEYEVVTYEQYF. As DNA, the CDR3 is TGTGCCAGCAGTGAATATGAGGTTGTAACCTACGAGCAGTACTTC.

The rearrangement uses TRBV30 and TRBJ1-2, with D perhaps matching TRBD1 (5 bases). This CDR3 has 16 amino acids. Germline V lookup: CDR1 GTSNPN, CDR2 SVGIG (reference sequence). The V and J ends lost 4 bases and 0 bases respectively, with 18 bases between them. CDR3 protein: CAWTGGQGITNYGYTF. In DNA, the CDR3 is TGTGCCTGGACGGGAGGGCAGGGCATTACTAACTATGGCTACACCTTC.